Shown below are 21 T cell receptor beta chains from a single sample sequenced in a study of T-cell reconstitution after alpha-beta-depleted transplantation in children. A TCRbeta library incorporating unique molecular identifiers was prepared. One entry per CDR3 protein results from TCRdb running MiXCR on the PCR reads. The sample records some 490,000 distinct CDR3 sequences, approximately 12% being singletons. Sample: PBMCs from the stem cell graft donor, taken from the stem cell graft. All receptors come from a human donor who donated a stem cell graft to a child with combined immunodeficiency.

This clonotype was observed many times. The chain combines TRBV10-3 with TRBJ2-7, with D perhaps TRBD1 (6 bases). The germline gives CDR1 ENHRY, CDR2 SYGVKD. Trimming left V 3 bases short and J 0 bases short, with 15 bases between. The CDR3 contains 16 residues. CDR3 DNA: TGTGCCATCAGTGATCCGGACAGCCAGAGCTCCTACGAGCAGTACTTC. Residues: CAISDPDSQSSYEQYF.

This clonotype showed up many times. CDR3 region: CASSLASVYEQFF. The CDR3 coding sequence is TGTGCCAGCAGTTTAGCTAGCGTCTATGAGCAGTTCTTC. The J gene is TRBJ2-1, the V gene TRBV27, with D perhaps matching TRBD2 (6 bases). CDR3 length equals 13 residues. Germline CDR1 MNHEY, CDR2 SMNVEV (reference sequence). V dropped 2 bases and J dropped 8 bases, with 10 bases sitting between them.

In its sample, this clonotype was seen many times. The V gene is TRBV7-2, the J gene TRBJ2-1; TRBD1 matches 10 bases. The V segment lost 2 bases and the J segment 7 bases; nucleotides outside the gene matches: 5. This CDR3 is 15 amino acids long. Per germline, CDR1 SGHTA and CDR2 FQGNSA. CDR3 in amino acids: CASSLSWTGGNEQFF. CDR3 sequence (DNA): TGTGCCAGCAGCTTATCCTGGACAGGGGGGAATGAGCAGTTCTTC.

The rearrangement links TRBV7-9 to TRBJ1-2; maybe TRBD1 (5 bases). Deletions cut 3 bases from V and 6 bases from J, with 14 bases between. This CDR3 is 14 amino acids long. CDR1 and CDR2 from the germline V gene are SEHNR and FQNEAQ (reference sequence). In nucleotides, the CDR3 is TGTGCCAGCAGCTTCTTGTTTGGGGGAAATGGCTACACCTTC. Translation: CASSFLFGGNGYTF.

Remarks on this clonotype: A much larger clone is a single base away; this may be a read error. This CDR3 reads CATSDSASTSSYNEQFF. The CDR3, as DNA: TGTGCCACCAGTGATAGCGCTAGCACGAGCTCCTACAATGAGCAGTTCTTC. The J gene is TRBJ2-1, the V gene TRBV24-1, with a tentative D call TRBD2 (5 bases). The germline V and J ends were trimmed by 3 bases and 0 bases, with 14 bases remaining between them. The germline V gene encodes CDR1 KGHDR and CDR2 SFDVKD. This CDR3 comprises 17 residues.

This clonotype was counted many times. V gene TRBV12-3 or TRBV12-4 combines with J gene TRBJ2-1; D call uncertain. With 5 bases removed from V and 0 bases from J, the gap between germline ends came to 14 bases. This CDR3 comprises 16 residues. CDR3 sequence (DNA): TGTGCCAGCAGTCTGAATAGTCTTAGCTCCTACAATGAGCAGTTCTTC. It yields the protein CASSLNSLSSYNEQFF.

V and J are TRBV7-2 and TRBJ2-7; 9 bases are shared with TRBD1. CDR3 length equals 16 residues. The germline gives CDR1 SGHTA, CDR2 FQGNSA. The J segment lost 2 bases and the V segment lost 5 bases, leaving 10 bases of the junction unmatched. The CDR3 nucleotides read TGTGCCAGCAGCCCCCGGGGAGGGACAGGGCCCTACGAGCAGTACTTC. Translation: CASSPRGGTGPYEQYF.

This clonotype came up a few times. The chain couples TRBV4-3 to TRBJ2-7; D call uncertain. Looked up from germline, CDR1 is LGHNA and CDR2 is YSLEER. Trimming removed 0 bases at V and 0 bases at J, with 12 bases between. CDR3 length: 16 amino acids. As DNA, the CDR3 is TGCGCCAGCAGCCAAGAATTCGGACGGAACTCCTACGAGCAGTACTTC. Translation gives CASSQEFGRNSYEQYF.

This clonotype has at least ten counts. This chain joins TRBV20-1 and TRBJ2-7; no definite D call. Trimming pared 0 bases from V and 4 bases from J, leaving 13 bases between. This CDR3 contains 14 residues. Germline values: CDR1 DFQATT, CDR2 SNEGSKA (reference sequence). The DNA of the CDR3 is TGCAGTGCTAGAGATACCGGGTCGCTGTACGAGCAGTACTTC. Residues: CSARDTGSLYEQYF.

The sample holds a few counts of this clonotype. The J gene is TRBJ2-4, the V gene TRBV5-5, with D perhaps TRBD2 (6 bases). Germline V gene lookup returns CDR1 SGHKS and CDR2 YYEKEE (reference sequence). The CDR3 consists of 11 residues. The germline V and J ends were trimmed by 0 bases and 16 bases, with 11 bases remaining between them. The CDR3 spells CASSLGGDFYF. DNA for the CDR3: TGTGCCAGCAGCTTGGGGGGGGACTTCTACTTC.

This clonotype was detected only a few times. This chain uses TRBV12-3 or TRBV12-4 with TRBJ2-7, with D perhaps TRBD2 (5 bases). CDR3 length equals 13 residues. The ends were cut back, 8 bases at V and 2 bases at J, with 13 bases in the middle. The CDR3 bases are TGTGCCAGCGGAATCTTAGCGACCTACGAGCAGTACTTC. This translates into CASGILATYEQYF.

This clonotype was observed many times. V gene TRBV12-3 or TRBV12-4 combines with J gene TRBJ1-4, with 8 bases fitting TRBD1. The CDR3 is made up of 14 amino acids. With V trimmed by 7 bases and J by 6 bases, 7 bases remained unmatched. CDR3 protein: CASTNNRGDEKLFF. CDR3 DNA: TGTGCCAGCACCAACAACAGGGGGGATGAAAAACTGTTTTTT.

The V and J genes are TRBV2 and TRBJ1-1, with 7 bases identical to TRBD1. The CDR3 length is 14 residues. With V trimmed by 3 bases and J by 3 bases, 4 bases remained unmatched. Germline V CDR1 and CDR2: SNHLY, FYNNEI. CDR3 loop: CASSDWDSYTEAFF. The CDR3 DNA follows: TGTGCCAGCAGTGACTGGGACAGCTACACTGAAGCTTTCTTT.

This clonotype was detected only a few times. The chain carries TRBV4-1 and TRBJ1-1; 7 bases align to TRBD1. V shed 3 bases and J 11 bases; nucleotides not matched to a gene: 12. This CDR3 region has 14 residues. CDR1 and CDR2 (germline): MGHRA, YSYEKL. The CDR3: CASSHLGQALEAFF. The CDR3 nucleotides read TGCGCCAGCAGCCACTTAGGACAGGCACTGGAGGCTTTCTTT.

This clonotype was seen more than once but under ten times. A read error may produce the germline difference seen at one junction end. The chain links TRBV12-3 or TRBV12-4 to TRBJ2-1, with 8 nucleotides matching TRBD2. There are 11 residues in the CDR3. CDR3 protein: CASSRTGGRAF. DNA of the CDR3: TGTGCCAGCAGTCGAACGGGGGGGAGGGCCTTC.

This clonotype appeared a few times. The rearrangement links TRBV12-3 or TRBV12-4 to TRBJ2-3; the D gene is possibly TRBD2 (6 bases). CDR3 length equals 16 residues. The germline V and J ends were trimmed by 4 bases and 2 bases, with 16 bases remaining between them. The DNA for the CDR3 is TGTGCCAGCAGTTCACCCAGCGGGCCTACCACAGATACGCAGTATTTT. Encoded protein: CASSSPSGPTTDTQYF.

This clonotype came up many times. V usage is TRBV20-1 and J usage is TRBJ2-3; 10 bases agree with TRBD2. Trimming cost V 0 bases and J 5 bases; bases outside gene matches: 8. Germline lookup yields CDR1 DFQATT and CDR2 SNEGSKA (reference sequence). The CDR3 runs 16 residues. The CDR3 region is CSARDVGTSDIDTQYF. The CDR3 DNA reads TGCAGTGCTAGAGATGTTGGGACTAGCGATATAGATACGCAGTATTTT.

This clonotype has a count of ten or more. This chain uses TRBV12-3 or TRBV12-4 with TRBJ2-3, with D unclear. The CDR3 length is 14 residues. Between the trimmed V and J ends, which lost 1 base and 2 bases, there was a span of 7 bases. In DNA form, the CDR3 reads TGTGCCAGCAGTTTAGGGACCTACACAGATACGCAGTATTTT. Amino acids: CASSLGTYTDTQYF.

This chain links TRBV7-2 with TRBJ2-7; D is unresolved. The ends were cut back, 2 bases at V and 0 bases at J, with 8 bases in the middle. The CDR3 covers 14 residues. Per germline, CDR1 SGHTA and CDR2 FQGNSA. The CDR3 sequence: CASSLHYDSYEQYF. In DNA form, the CDR3 reads TGTGCCAGCAGCTTACACTACGACTCCTACGAGCAGTACTTC.

This clonotype was seen a few times. The chain links TRBV5-1 to TRBJ2-1; 7 positions agree with TRBD1. Germline V gives CDR1 SGHRS, CDR2 YFSETQ. This CDR3 spans 16 amino acids. The ends lost 0 bases at V and 1 base at J; junction bases unmatched: 4. The CDR3 DNA follows: TGCGCCAGCAGCTTGGTCGCGACAGGGTCCTACAATGAGCAGTTCTTC. This gives the protein CASSLVATGSYNEQFF. Full variable domain (remainder filled in from reference TRBV5-1 and TRBJ2-1): KAGVTQTPRYLIKTRGQQVTLSCSPISGHRSVSWYQQTPGQGLQFLFEYFSETQRNKGNFPGRFSGRQFSNSRSEMNVSTLELGDSALYLCASSLVATGSYNEQFFGPGTRLTVL.

J is TRBJ1-2 and V is TRBV12-3 or TRBV12-4; D is possibly TRBD1 (5 bases). The CDR3 covers 15 residues. V lost 2 bases and J lost 2, with 12 bases in between. The CDR3 here is CASSLRGIPNYGYTF. The CDR3 DNA sequence: TGTGCCAGCAGTTTAAGGGGAATCCCGAACTATGGCTACACCTTC.